The sequence of this TCR beta chain was determined in a study of blood T cell repertoires in COVID-19. At the level of the study: Whether acute or convalescent, the COVID-19 samples came from the United States, Italy and Spain.

The V end lost 4 bases, the J end lost 0 bases, and 13 bases lay between the germline ends. Germline V lookup: CDR1 SGHKS, CDR2 YYEKEE (reference sequence). This CDR3 comprises 15 residues. Method: immunoSEQ multiplex PCR; TCRdb's copy keeps in-frame clones and lacks some. The data contain 25,000 to 30,000 clones, about 80% of them singletons. The J gene is TRBJ1-1, the V gene TRBV5-5; tentative D call: TRBD1 (5 bases). The TCR sequence derives from a man of 80 years or more with active or convalescent COVID-19. Sequenced sample: peripheral blood. The CDR3 protein is CASSAGGGVNTEAFF. In DNA, the CDR3 is TGTGCCAGCAGCGCGGGGGGAGGGGTGAACACTGAAGCTTTCTTT. Full variable domain (rest looked up from reference TRBV5-5 and TRBJ1-1): DAGVTQSPTHLIKTRGQQVTLRCSPISGHKSVSWYQQVLGQGPQFIFQYYEKEERGRGNFPDRFSARQFPNYSSELNVNALLLGDSALYLCASSAGGGVNTEAFFGQGTRLTVV.